This T cell receptor (beta chain) was observed in a study of T cells in Graves' hyperthyroidism and ophthalmopathy. Amplified regions were TCR beta CDR3 sequences from RNA transcripts. During a first-round RT-PCR of the TCR CDR3, the HTBI primer set was used. A single record per CDR3 protein comes from TCRdb applying MiXCR to the multiplex PCR reads. The sample has roughly 710,000 distinct CDR3 sequences, roughly 32% seen once. Trimming took 0 bases from V and 8 from J, leaving 13 bases between them. CDR3 size: 14 residues. The germline CDR1 and CDR2 sequences are SGHVS and FNYEAQ. Remarks on this clonotype: A much larger clone differs from this one at a single base, so this may be a read error.

This chain links TRBV7-6 with TRBJ1-2, with a weak D call TRBD1 (5 bases). The receptor was isolated from a woman between 40 and 55 years old with Graves' hyperthyroidism. Sample: blood. Here the CDR3 DNA reads TGTGCCAGCAGCTTAGCGTGGAGACAGAGAGGCTACACCTTC. This translates into CASSLAWRQRGYTF. The full variable domain, with the rest looked up from reference TRBV7-6 and TRBJ1-2, is GAGVSQSPRYKVTKRGQDVALRCDPISGHVSLYWYRQALGQGPEFLTYFNYEAQQDKSGLPNDRFSAERPEGSISTLTIQRTEQRDSAMYRCASSLAWRQRGYTFGSGTRLTVV.